This T cell receptor (beta chain) derives from a study of cytomegalovirus exposure and HLA in healthy donors. Researchers ran the PCR with 60 Vbeta and 13 Jbeta primers. Sequenced by immunoSEQ multiplex PCR; TCRdb stores in-frame clones only, minus some. The repertoire holds some 150,000 clones, with roughly 80% as singletons. This clone is a singleton in its sample. There are 17 residues in the CDR3. The V and J ends lost 5 bases and 7 bases respectively, with 21 bases between them. Germline-derived CDR1 and CDR2 are SGHTA and FQGTGA. This clonotype was obtained from a man aged 40-50 years in good health and CMV-seronegative. The rearrangement links TRBV7-3 to TRBJ1-6; D possibly corresponds to TRBD1 (6 bases). The material sequenced was PBMCs. The CDR3 loop reads CASSLTPWGLGNSPLHF. As DNA, the CDR3 is TGTGCCAGCAGCCTTACACCGTGGGGGCTTGGGAATTCACCCCTCCACTTT.